This TCR beta chain was sequenced during a study of cytomegalovirus exposure and HLA in healthy donors. The PCR contained 60 Vbeta and 13 Jbeta primers. Assay: immunoSEQ multiplex PCR; the TCRdb copy retains only in-frame clones and omits some. The sample table includes about 34,000 clones. This CDR3 spans 11 amino acids. Germline assignment: CDR1 DFQATT and CDR2 SNEGSKA (reference sequence). Trimming pared 3 bases from V and 5 bases from J, leaving 8 bases between. The chain recombines TRBV20-1 with TRBJ2-7; D possibly corresponds to TRBD2 (6 bases). The clonotype was recovered from a woman between 35 and 50 years old in good health and CMV-seropositive. The sample taken for sequencing was PBMCs. The CDR3 here is CSASGGNEQYF. As DNA, the CDR3 is TGCAGTGCTAGTGGGGGGAACGAGCAGTACTTC.